This T cell receptor (beta chain) was recorded in a study of shared clonotypes between healthy human individuals. The CDR3 totals 16 residues. The germline CDR1 and CDR2 sequences are SEHNR and FQNEAQ (reference sequence). Unmatched junction bases numbered 10, after V lost 1 base and J lost 4 bases. With regard to this clone: The antigen remains unidentified.

Study-level results: In contrast to clonotypes shared by all four donors, non-shared clonotypes had lower generation probabilities.

Deep level was the assay's run setting. TCRdb keeps only in-frame clones here, not all; method: immunoSEQ multiplex PCR. Counted here are approximately 1,500,000 clones, approximately 98% occurring once; the ten biggest clones make up 0.4% to 0.55%. The source material was naive CD4+ T cells sorted from blood. Subset described: CD45RA+ positively selected. The TCR was taken from a young man in good health. The genes are TRBV7-9 and TRBJ2-7; 7 nucleotides align to TRBD1. The CDR3 sequence: CASSLELTGWDYEQYF. The CDR3 coding sequence is TGTGCCAGCAGCTTAGAGTTGACAGGGTGGGATTACGAGCAGTACTTC.